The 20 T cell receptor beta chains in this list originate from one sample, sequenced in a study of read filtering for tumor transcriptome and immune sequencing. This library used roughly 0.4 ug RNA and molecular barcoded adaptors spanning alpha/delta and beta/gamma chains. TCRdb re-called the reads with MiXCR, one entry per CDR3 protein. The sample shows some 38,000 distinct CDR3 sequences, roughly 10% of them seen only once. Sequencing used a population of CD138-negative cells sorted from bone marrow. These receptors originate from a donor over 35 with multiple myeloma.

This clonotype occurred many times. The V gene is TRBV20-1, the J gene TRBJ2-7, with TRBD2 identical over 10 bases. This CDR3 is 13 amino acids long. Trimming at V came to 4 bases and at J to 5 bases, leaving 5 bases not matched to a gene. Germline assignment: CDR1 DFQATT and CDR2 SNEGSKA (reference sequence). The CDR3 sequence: CSAIGTSADEQYF. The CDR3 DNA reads TGCAGTGCTATCGGGACTAGCGCGGACGAGCAGTACTTC.

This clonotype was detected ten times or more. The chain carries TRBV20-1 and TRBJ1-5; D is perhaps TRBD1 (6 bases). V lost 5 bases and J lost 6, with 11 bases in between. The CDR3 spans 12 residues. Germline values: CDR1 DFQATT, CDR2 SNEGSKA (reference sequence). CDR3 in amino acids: CSAGGAGQPQHF. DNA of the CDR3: TGCAGTGCTGGGGGGGCGGGTCAGCCCCAGCATTTT.

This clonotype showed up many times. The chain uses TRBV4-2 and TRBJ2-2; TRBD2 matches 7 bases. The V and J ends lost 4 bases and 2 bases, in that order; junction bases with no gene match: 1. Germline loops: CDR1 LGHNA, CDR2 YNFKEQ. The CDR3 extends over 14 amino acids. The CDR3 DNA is TGTGCCAGCAGCCGGGACTACAACACCGGGGAGCTGTTTTTT. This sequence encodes CASSRDYNTGELFF.

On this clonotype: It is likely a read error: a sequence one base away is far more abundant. CDR3 sequence: CASSDPQGADNEQLF. CDR3 bases: TGTGCCAGCAGTGATCCCCAGGGGGCGGACAATGAGCAGCTCTTC. This sequence joins TRBV7-3 and TRBJ2-1, with TRBD1 matching over 8 bases. The length of the CDR3 is 15 residues. Germline V gene lookup returns CDR1 SGHTA and CDR2 FQGTGA.

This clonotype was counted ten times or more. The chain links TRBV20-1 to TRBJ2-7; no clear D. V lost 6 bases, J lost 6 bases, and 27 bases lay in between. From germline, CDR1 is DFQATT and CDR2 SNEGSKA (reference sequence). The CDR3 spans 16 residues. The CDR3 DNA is TGCAGTGCCCACCACCAAGAAGGGCAATGGCCCACCGAGCAGTACTTC. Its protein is CSAHHQEGQWPTEQYF.

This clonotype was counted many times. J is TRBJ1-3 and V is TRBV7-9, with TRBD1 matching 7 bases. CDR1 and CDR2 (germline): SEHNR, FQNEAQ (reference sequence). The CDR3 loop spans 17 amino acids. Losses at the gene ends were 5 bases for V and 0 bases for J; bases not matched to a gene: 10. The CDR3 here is CASSRFWGQSSGNTIYF. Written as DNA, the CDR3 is TGTGCCAGCAGCCGATTTTGGGGACAGAGCTCTGGAAACACCATATATTTT.

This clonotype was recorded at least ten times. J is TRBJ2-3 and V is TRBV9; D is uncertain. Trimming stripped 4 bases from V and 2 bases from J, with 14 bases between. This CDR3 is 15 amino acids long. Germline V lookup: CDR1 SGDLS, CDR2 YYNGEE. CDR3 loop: CASSPGRSLTDTQYF. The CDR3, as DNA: TGTGCCAGCAGCCCAGGCAGGTCTCTCACAGATACGCAGTATTTT.

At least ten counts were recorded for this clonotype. In nucleotides, the CDR3 is TGCAGTGCTAGAGTCACCGGACTAGCGGGGGGGCGAACCGGGGAGCTGTTTTTT. It specifies CSARVTGLAGGRTGELFF. The rearrangement links TRBV20-1 to TRBJ2-2; 15 bases align to TRBD2. The V segment lost 1 base and the J segment 5 bases; nucleotides outside the gene matches: 8. CDR1 and CDR2 (germline): DFQATT, SNEGSKA (reference sequence). This CDR3 is built from 18 residues.

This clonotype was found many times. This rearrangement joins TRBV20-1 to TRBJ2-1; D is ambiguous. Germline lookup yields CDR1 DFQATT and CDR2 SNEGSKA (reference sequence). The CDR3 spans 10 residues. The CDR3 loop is CSSLNNEQFF. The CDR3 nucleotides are TGCAGCTCACTTAACAATGAGCAGTTCTTC.

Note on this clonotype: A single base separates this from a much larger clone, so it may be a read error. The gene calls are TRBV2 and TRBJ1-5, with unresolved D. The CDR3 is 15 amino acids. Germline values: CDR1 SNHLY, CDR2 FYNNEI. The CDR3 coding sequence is TGTGCCAGCGGTGAAATCCCACAGAAGGGTCAGCCCCAGCATTTT. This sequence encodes CASGEIPQKGQPQHF.

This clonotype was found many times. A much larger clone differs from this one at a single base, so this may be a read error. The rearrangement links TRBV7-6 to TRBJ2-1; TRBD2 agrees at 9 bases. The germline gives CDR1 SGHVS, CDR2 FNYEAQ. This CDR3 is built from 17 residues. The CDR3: CASSLAGGGATYNGQFF. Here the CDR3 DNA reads TGTGCCAGCAGCTTAGCGGGCGGGGGGGCCACCTACAATGGGCAGTTCTTC. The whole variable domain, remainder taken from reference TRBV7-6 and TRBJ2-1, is GAGVSQSPRYKVTKRGQDVALRCDPISGHVSLYWYRQALGQGPEFLTYFNYEAQQDKSGLPNDRFSAERPEGSISTLTIQRTEQRDSAMYRCASSLAGGGATYNGQFFGPGTRLTVL.

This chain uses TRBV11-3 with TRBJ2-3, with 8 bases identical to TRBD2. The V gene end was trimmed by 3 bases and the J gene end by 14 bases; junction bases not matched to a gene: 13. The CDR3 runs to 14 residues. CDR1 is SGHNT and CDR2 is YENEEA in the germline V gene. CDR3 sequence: CASSLGSGRTSRYF. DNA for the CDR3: TGTGCCAGCAGCTTGGGGTCAGGGCGGACTAGCAGGTATTTT.

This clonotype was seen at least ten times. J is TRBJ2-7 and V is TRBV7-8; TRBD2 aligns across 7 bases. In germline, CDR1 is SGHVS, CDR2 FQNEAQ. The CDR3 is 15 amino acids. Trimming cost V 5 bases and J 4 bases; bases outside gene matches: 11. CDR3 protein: CASSAVMGGGYEQYF. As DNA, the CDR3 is TGTGCCAGCAGCGCGGTAATGGGCGGGGGATACGAGCAGTACTTC. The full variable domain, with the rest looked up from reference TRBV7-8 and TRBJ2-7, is GAGVSQSPRYKVAKRGQDVALRCDPISGHVSLFWYQQALGQGPEFLTYFQNEAQLDKSGLPSDRFFAERPEGSVSTLKIQRTQQEDSAVYLCASSAVMGGGYEQYFGPGTRLTVT.

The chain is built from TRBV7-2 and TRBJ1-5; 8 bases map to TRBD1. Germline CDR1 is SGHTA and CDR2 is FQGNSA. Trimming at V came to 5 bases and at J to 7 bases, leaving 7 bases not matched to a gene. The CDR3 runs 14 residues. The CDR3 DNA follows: TGTGCCAGCAGCACCCGACAGGGGTGGCAGCCCCAGCATTTT. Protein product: CASSTRQGWQPQHF.

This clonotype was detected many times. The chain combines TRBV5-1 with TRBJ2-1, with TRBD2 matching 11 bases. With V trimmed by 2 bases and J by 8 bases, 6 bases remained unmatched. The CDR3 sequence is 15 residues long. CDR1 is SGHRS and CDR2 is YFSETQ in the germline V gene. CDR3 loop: CASSFLAGGSDEQFF. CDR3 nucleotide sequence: TGCGCCAGCAGCTTTCTAGCGGGGGGTTCGGATGAGCAGTTCTTC.

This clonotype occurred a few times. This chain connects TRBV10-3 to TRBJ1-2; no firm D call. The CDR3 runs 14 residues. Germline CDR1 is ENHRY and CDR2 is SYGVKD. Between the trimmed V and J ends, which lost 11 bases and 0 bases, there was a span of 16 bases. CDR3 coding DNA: TGTGCCGTTGGACGGACCTACCCTAACTATGGCTACACCTTC. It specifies CAVGRTYPNYGYTF.

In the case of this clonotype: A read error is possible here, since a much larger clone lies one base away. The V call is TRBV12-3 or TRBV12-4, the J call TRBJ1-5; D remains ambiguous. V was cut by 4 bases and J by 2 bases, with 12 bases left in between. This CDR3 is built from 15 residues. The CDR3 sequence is CASSWEGGGNQPQHF. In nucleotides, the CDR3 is TGTGCCAGCAGTTGGGAGGGCGGCGGCAATCAGCCCCAGCATTTT.

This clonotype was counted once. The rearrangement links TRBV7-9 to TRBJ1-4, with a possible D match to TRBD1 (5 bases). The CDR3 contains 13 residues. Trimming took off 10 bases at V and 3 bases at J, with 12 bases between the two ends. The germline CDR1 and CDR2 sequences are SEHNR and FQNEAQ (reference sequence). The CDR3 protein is CATGGGSNEKLFF. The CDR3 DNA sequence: TGTGCCACCGGGGGAGGGTCTAATGAAAAACTGTTTTTT.

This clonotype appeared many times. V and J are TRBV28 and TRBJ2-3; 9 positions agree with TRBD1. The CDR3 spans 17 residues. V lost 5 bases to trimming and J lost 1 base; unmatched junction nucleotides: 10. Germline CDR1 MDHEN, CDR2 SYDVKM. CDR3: CASSPQPGQGGTDTQYF. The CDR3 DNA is TGTGCCAGCAGTCCTCAACCGGGACAGGGTGGCACAGATACGCAGTATTTT.

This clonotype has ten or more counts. The CDR3 DNA reads TGTGCCAGCAGTTTTCCGGGACAGAGGAACACTGAAGCTTTCTTT. It specifies CASSFPGQRNTEAFF. The chain is built from TRBV12-3 or TRBV12-4 and TRBJ1-1; TRBD1 aligns across 7 bases. The CDR3 is 15 residues long. Germline trimming cut 3 bases from V and 1 base from J; bases unmatched to any gene: 5.